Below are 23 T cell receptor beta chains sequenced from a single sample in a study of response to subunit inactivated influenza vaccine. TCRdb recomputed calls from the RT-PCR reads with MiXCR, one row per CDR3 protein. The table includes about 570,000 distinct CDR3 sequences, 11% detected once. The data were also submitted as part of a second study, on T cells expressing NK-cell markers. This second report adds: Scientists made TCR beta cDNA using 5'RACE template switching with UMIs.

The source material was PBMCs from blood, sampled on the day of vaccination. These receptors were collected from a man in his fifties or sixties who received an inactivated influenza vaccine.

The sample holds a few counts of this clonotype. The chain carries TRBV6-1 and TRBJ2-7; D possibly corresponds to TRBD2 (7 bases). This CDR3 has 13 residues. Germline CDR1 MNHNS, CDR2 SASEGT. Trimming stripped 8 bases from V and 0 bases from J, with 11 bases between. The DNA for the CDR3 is TGTGCCAGCGGGAGGGGGGGCTCCTACGAGCAGTACTTC. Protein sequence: CASGRGGSYEQYF.

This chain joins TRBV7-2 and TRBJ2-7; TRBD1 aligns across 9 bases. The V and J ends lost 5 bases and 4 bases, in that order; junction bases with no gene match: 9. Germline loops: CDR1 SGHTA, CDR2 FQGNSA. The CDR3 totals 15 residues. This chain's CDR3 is CASSPGTGLTYEQYF. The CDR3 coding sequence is TGTGCCAGCAGCCCCGGGACAGGGTTAACGTACGAGCAGTACTTC.

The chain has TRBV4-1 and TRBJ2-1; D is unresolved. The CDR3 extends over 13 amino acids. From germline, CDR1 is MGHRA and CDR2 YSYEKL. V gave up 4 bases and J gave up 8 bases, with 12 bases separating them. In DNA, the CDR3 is TGCGCCAGCAGCCCCCTCGGTGGGGATGAGCAGTTCTTC. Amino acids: CASSPLGGDEQFF.

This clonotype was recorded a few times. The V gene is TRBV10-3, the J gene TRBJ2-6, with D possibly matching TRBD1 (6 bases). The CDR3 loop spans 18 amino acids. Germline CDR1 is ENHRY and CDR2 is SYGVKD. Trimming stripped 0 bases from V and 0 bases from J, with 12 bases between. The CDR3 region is CAISESQGPSSGANVLTF. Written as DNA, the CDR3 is TGTGCCATCAGTGAGTCACAGGGTCCTTCCTCTGGGGCCAACGTCCTGACTTTC.

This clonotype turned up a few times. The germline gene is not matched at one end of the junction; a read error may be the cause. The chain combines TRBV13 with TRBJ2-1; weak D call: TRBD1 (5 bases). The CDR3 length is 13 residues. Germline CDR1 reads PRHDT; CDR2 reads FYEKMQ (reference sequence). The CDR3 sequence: CASSIGVLGEQFF. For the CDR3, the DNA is TGTGCCAGCAGCATAGGGGTATTGGGTGAGCAGTTCTTC. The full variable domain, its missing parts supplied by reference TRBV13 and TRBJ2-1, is AAGVIQSPRHLIKEKRETATLKCYPIPRHDTVYWYQQGPGQDPQFLISFYEKMQSDKGSIPDRFSAQQFSDYHSELNMSSLELGDSALYFCASSIGVLGEQFFGPGTRLTVL.

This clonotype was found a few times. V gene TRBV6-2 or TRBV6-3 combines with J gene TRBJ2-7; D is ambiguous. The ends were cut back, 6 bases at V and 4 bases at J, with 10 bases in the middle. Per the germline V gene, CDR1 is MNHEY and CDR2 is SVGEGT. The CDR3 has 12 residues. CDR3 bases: TGTGCCAGCAGCAGACCACCATACGAGCAGTACTTC. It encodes CASSRPPYEQYF.

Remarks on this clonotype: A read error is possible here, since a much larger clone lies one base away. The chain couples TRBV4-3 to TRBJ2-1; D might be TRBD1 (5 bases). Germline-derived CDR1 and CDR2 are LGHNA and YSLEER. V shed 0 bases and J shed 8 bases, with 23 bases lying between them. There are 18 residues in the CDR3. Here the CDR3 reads CASSQDYMGLECFHEQFF. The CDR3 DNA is TGCGCCAGCAGCCAAGATTATATGGGGCTAGAGTGCTTCCATGAGCAGTTCTTC.

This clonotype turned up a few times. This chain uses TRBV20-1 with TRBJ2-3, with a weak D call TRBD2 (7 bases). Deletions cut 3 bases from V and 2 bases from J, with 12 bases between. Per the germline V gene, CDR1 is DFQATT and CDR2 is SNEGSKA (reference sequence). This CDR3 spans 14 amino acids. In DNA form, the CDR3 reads TGCAGTGCTAGTCCGGGGGGCCCCACAGATACGCAGTATTTT. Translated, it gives CSASPGGPTDTQYF.

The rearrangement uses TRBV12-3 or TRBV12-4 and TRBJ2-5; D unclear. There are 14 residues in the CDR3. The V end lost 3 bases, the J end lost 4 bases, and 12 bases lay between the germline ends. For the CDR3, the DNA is TGTGCCAGCAGTTTTTCTGCCGGGTCAGAGACCCAGTACTTC. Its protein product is CASSFSAGSETQYF.

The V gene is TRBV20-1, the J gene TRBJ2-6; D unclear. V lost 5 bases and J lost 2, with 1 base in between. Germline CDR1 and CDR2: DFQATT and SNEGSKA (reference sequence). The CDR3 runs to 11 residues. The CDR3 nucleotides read TGCAGTGCTGCTGGGGCCAACGTCCTGACTTTC. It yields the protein CSAAGANVLTF.

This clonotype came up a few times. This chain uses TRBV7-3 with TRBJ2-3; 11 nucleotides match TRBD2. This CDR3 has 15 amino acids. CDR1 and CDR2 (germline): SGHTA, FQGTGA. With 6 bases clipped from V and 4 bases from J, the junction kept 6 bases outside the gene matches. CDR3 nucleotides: TGTGCCAGCAGTAAATCTAGCGGGAGGTCAGATACGCAGTATTTT. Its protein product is CASSKSSGRSDTQYF.

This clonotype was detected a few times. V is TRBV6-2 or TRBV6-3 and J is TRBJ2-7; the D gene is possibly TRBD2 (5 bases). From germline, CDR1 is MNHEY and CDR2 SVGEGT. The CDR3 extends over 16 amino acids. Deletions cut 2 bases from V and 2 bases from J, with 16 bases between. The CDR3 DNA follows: TGTGCCAGCAGTTACGGCCACGCGGGCGCAGCCTACGAGCAGTACTTC. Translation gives CASSYGHAGAAYEQYF.

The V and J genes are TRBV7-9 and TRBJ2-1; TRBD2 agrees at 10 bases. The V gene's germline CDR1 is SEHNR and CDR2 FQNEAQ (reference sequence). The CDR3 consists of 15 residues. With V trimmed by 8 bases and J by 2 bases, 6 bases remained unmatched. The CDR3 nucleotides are TGTGCCAGCCCCCCAAGCGGGAGGGCCTACAATGAGCAGTTCTTC. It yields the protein CASPPSGRAYNEQFF.

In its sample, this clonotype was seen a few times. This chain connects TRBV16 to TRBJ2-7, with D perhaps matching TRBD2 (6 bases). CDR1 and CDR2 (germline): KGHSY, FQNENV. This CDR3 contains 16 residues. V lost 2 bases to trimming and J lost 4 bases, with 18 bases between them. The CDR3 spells CASSQDAGPKRYEQYF. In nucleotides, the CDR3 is TGTGCCAGCAGCCAAGATGCGGGGCCCAAGCGATACGAGCAGTACTTC.

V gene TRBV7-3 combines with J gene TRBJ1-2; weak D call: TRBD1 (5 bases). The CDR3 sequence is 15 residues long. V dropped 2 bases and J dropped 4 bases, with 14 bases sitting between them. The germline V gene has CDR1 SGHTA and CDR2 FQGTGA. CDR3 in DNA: TGTGCCAGCAGCTTAGGCGCGACAGATAGCTATGGCTACACCTTC. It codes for CASSLGATDSYGYTF.

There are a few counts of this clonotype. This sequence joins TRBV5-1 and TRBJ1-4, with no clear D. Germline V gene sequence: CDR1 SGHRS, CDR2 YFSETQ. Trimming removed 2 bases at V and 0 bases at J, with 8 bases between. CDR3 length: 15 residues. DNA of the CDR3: TGCGCCAGCAGCTTCGGCAGTGCAACTAATGAAAAACTGTTTTTT. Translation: CASSFGSATNEKLFF. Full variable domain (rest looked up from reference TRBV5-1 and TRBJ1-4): KAGVTQTPRYLIKTRGQQVTLSCSPISGHRSVSWYQQTPGQGLQFLFEYFSETQRNKGNFPGRFSGRQFSNSRSEMNVSTLELGDSALYLCASSFGSATNEKLFFGSGTQLSVL.

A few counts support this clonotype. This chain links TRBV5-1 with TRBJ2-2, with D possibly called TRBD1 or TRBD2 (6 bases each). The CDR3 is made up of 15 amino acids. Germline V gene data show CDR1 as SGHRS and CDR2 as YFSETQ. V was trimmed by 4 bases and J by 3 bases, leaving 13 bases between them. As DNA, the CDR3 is TGCGCCAGCAGCCAAGTGGGGGGCGACACCGGGGAGCTGTTTTTT. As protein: CASSQVGGDTGELFF.

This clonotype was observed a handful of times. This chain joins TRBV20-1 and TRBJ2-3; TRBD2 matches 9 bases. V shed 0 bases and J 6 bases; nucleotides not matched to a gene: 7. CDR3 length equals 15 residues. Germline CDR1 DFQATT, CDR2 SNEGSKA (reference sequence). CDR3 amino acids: CSARDQGLALDTQYF. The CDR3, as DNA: TGCAGTGCTAGAGATCAGGGACTAGCTCTGGATACGCAGTATTTT.

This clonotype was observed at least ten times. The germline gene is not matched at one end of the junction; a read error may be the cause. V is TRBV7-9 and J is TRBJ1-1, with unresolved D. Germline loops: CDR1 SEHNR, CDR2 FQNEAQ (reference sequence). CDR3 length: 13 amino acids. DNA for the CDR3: TGTGCCAGCAGTTTAGAGGGGAACACTGAAGCTTTCTTT. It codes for CASSLEGNTEAFF. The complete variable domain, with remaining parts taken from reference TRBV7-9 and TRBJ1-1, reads DTGVSQNPRHKITKRGQNVTFRCDPISEHNRLYWYRQTLGQGPEFLTYFQNEAQLEKSRLLSDRFSAERPKGSFSTLEIQRTEQGDSAMYLCASSLEGNTEAFFGQGTRLTVV.

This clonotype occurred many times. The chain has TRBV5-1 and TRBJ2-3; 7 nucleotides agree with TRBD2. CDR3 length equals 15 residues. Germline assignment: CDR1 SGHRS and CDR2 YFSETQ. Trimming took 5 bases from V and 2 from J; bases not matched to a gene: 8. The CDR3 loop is CASSQAGPDTDTQYF. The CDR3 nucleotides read TGCGCCAGCAGTCAAGCGGGACCAGACACAGATACGCAGTATTTT.

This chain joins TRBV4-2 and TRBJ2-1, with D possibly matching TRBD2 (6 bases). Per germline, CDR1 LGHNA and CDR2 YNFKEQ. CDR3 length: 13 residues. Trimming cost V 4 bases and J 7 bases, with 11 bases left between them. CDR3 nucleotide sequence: TGTGCCAGCAGCCGGACTGCGGGGAATGAGCAGTTCTTC. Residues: CASSRTAGNEQFF.

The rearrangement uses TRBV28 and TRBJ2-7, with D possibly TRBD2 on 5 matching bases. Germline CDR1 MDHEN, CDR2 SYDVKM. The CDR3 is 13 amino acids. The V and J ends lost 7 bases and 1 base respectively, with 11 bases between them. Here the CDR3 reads CASKKLVSYEQYF. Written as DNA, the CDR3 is TGTGCCAGCAAAAAACTAGTTTCCTACGAGCAGTACTTC.

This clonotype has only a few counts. The CDR3 DNA is TGTGCCAGCAGCCCAGTGGGGACCAAAAACATTCAGTACTTC. Encoded protein: CASSPVGTKNIQYF. The V and J genes are TRBV4-2 and TRBJ2-4; D remains unclear. Trimming took 4 bases from V and 2 from J, leaving 9 bases between them. This CDR3 is 14 amino acids long. CDR1 and CDR2 from the germline V gene are LGHNA and YNFKEQ.